The 30 T cell receptor beta chains given below trace back to one sample, sequenced in a study of post-analysis software for immune sequencing data. Study results and limitations: Relative to controls, patients had five TRBV segments at higher frequency, with TRBV5-6, TRBV5-1 and TRBV20-1 among these.

Libraries were made from TCR beta cDNA, and they carried unique molecular identifiers. TCRdb used MiXCR to reprocess the PCR reads, holding one entry per CDR3 protein. The sample includes roughly 800,000 distinct CDR3 sequences, about 32% of them seen just once. These receptors have no known antigen. Sequenced material: blood. These receptors were obtained from a girl between 10 and 17 years old with multiple sclerosis.

The V call is TRBV7-9, the J call TRBJ2-5; weak D call: TRBD1 (5 bases). Trimming cost V 5 bases and J 11 bases, with 18 bases left between them. The CDR3 has 13 residues. Germline values: CDR1 SEHNR, CDR2 FQNEAQ (reference sequence). The CDR3 sequence is CASSPQGPGEQYF. In DNA, the CDR3 is TGTGCCAGCAGCCCCCAGGGCCCGGGTGAGCAGTACTTC.

The chain has TRBV6-5 and TRBJ2-7; D not resolved. CDR1 is MNHEY and CDR2 is SVGAGI in the germline V gene. Trimming pared 3 bases from V and 2 bases from J, leaving 8 bases between. The CDR3 is made up of 13 amino acids. The CDR3 nucleotides read TGTGCCAGCAGTTATCGGAACCCCTACGAGCAGTACTTC. This translates into CASSYRNPYEQYF.

V is TRBV18 and J is TRBJ2-7; tentative D call: TRBD1 (5 bases). Between the trimmed V and J ends, which lost 1 base and 7 bases, there was a span of 17 bases. The CDR3 is 15 residues long. Germline lookup yields CDR1 KGHSH and CDR2 LQKENI. CDR3 protein: CASSPRGSQLGEQYF. CDR3 nucleotide sequence: TGTGCCAGCTCACCACGGGGCTCCCAATTAGGGGAGCAGTACTTC.

V is TRBV12-3 or TRBV12-4 and J is TRBJ2-3; 10 bases fit TRBD2. V shed 5 bases and J 4 bases; nucleotides not matched to a gene: 6. CDR3 length: 15 amino acids. CDR3 region: CASSPSGGPSDTQYF. As DNA, the CDR3 is TGTGCCAGCAGTCCTAGCGGGGGCCCCTCAGATACGCAGTATTTT.

In DNA form, the CDR3 reads TGCAGCGTTGGGGAGGGTGGCTACACCTTC. This sequence encodes CSVGEGGYTF. The J gene is TRBJ1-2, the V gene TRBV29-1; D call uncertain. This CDR3 has 10 residues. Trimming removed 4 bases from V and 7 bases from J, with 7 bases in between. The germline gives CDR1 SQVTM, CDR2 ANQGSEA.

The chain links TRBV6-1 to TRBJ2-1; a possible D gene is TRBD2 (5 bases). The CDR3 covers 15 residues. Trimming stripped 3 bases from V and 4 bases from J, with 13 bases between. Germline V gene data show CDR1 as MNHNS and CDR2 as SASEGT. The CDR3 reads CASSEDGERYNEQFF. The DNA of the CDR3 is TGTGCCAGCAGTGAGGACGGGGAGAGATACAATGAGCAGTTCTTC.

This clonotype was detected a few times. The V gene is TRBV6-2 or TRBV6-3, the J gene TRBJ1-2, with D unclear. The ends were cut back, 5 bases at V and 5 bases at J, with 15 bases in the middle. The germline CDR1 and CDR2 sequences are MNHEY and SVGEGT. The CDR3 totals 14 residues. As DNA, the CDR3 is TGTGCCAGCAGTACCAGCGGAGGGAGGTATGGCTACACCTTC. It specifies CASSTSGGRYGYTF.

The V gene is TRBV5-1, the J gene TRBJ2-7, with TRBD2 matching 11 bases. CDR1 is SGHRS and CDR2 is YFSETQ in the germline V gene. The CDR3 spans 18 residues. Losses at the gene ends were 4 bases for V and 0 bases for J; bases not matched to a gene: 12. CDR3 nucleotides: TGCGCCAGCAGCCTCCTGCTAGCGGGGGGATATAACTCCTACGAGCAGTACTTC. Its protein product is CASSLLLAGGYNSYEQYF.

This clonotype was seen a handful of times. The rearrangement joins TRBV20-1 to TRBJ1-1, with 9 bases identical to TRBD1. V was clipped by 6 bases and J by 6 bases; unmatched bases: 8. Per germline, CDR1 DFQATT and CDR2 SNEGSKA (reference sequence). The CDR3 totals 13 residues. The CDR3 region is CSAPPGQGSEAFF. The CDR3, as DNA: TGCAGTGCCCCTCCGGGACAGGGATCTGAAGCTTTCTTT.

The rearrangement joins TRBV5-5 to TRBJ2-7; 10 bases are shared with TRBD1. Losses at the gene ends were 4 bases for V and 1 base for J; bases not matched to a gene: 11. The CDR3 runs 17 residues. In germline, CDR1 is SGHKS, CDR2 YYEKEE (reference sequence). The CDR3, as DNA: TGTGCCAGCAGCGTACGTCCCGTGGGACAGGGGTCCTACGAGCAGTACTTC. Residues: CASSVRPVGQGSYEQYF.

V and J are TRBV6-6 and TRBJ2-3; no reliable D call. CDR1 is MNHNY, CDR2 SVGAGI, per germline (reference sequence). This CDR3 has 15 amino acids. Trimming removed 2 bases at V and 1 base at J, with 10 bases between. The DNA of the CDR3 is TGTGCCAGCAGTTACGGGTCTGTAGGCACAGATACGCAGTATTTT. It yields the protein CASSYGSVGTDTQYF.

This clonotype was recorded many times. This sequence joins TRBV27 and TRBJ2-7; 9 nucleotides align to TRBD2. V shed 3 bases and J 2 bases; nucleotides not matched to a gene: 5. The germline V gene encodes CDR1 MNHEY and CDR2 SMNVEV (reference sequence). The length of the CDR3 is 15 residues. The CDR3 coding sequence is TGTGCCAGCAGTTTTACTAGCGGGCTTACCTACGAGCAGTACTTC. It specifies CASSFTSGLTYEQYF.

V gene TRBV20-1 combines with J gene TRBJ2-3, with 9 positions matching TRBD2. Germline-derived CDR1 and CDR2 are DFQATT and SNEGSKA (reference sequence). The CDR3 extends over 16 amino acids. J lost 3 bases, V lost 0 bases, and 7 bases had no gene match. The CDR3 DNA is TGCAGTGCTAGAGATGTTTCCGCGGGGGGGACAGATACGCAGTATTTT. Translation gives CSARDVSAGGTDTQYF.

The V call is TRBV4-3, the J call TRBJ2-5; possible D gene TRBD1, 5 bases. Germline V gene data show CDR1 as LGHNA and CDR2 as YSLEER. Trimming removed 0 bases from V and 1 base from J, with 9 bases in between. This CDR3 is built from 15 residues. The DNA of the CDR3 is TGCGCCAGCAGCCAAGATTGGGGCCCCCAAGAGACCCAGTACTTC. Residues: CASSQDWGPQETQYF.

This clonotype appeared many times. V usage is TRBV7-2 and J usage is TRBJ2-1; 11 bases match TRBD2. The trim removed 4 bases at V and 5 bases at J, leaving 4 bases unmatched. The CDR3 totals 15 residues. CDR1 is SGHTA and CDR2 is FQGNSA in the germline V gene. In nucleotides, the CDR3 is TGTGCCAGCAGCTCAACTAGCGGGAGCCACAATGAGCAGTTCTTC. This translates into CASSSTSGSHNEQFF.

The chain combines TRBV13 with TRBJ1-6, with D perhaps matching TRBD1 (5 bases). The V end was cut by 4 bases, the J end by 0 bases, with 10 bases between. The CDR3 sequence is 16 residues long. CDR1 is PRHDT and CDR2 is FYEKMQ in the germline V gene (reference sequence). This chain's CDR3 is CASSSRGISYNSPLHF. DNA for the CDR3: TGTGCCAGCAGCTCGAGGGGAATCTCCTATAATTCACCCCTCCACTTT.

The chain employs TRBV4-3 and TRBJ2-5; 7 bases are a match to TRBD2. Matching the DNA end better, TRBJ2-7 makes the J call doubtful. The CDR3 runs to 15 residues. The germline gives CDR1 LGHNA, CDR2 YSLEER. The CDR3 region is CASSPFFGRGIEQYF. The CDR3 DNA reads TGCGCCAGCAGCCCCTTCTTCGGGCGGGGGATCGAGCAGTACTTC.

This clonotype was recorded a few times. CDR3 protein: CASSPNVGHEQYF. The DNA for the CDR3 is TGTGCCAGCAGCCCCAACGTAGGCCACGAGCAGTACTTC. The rearrangement links TRBV7-9 to TRBJ2-7; the D is unclear. This CDR3 is built from 13 residues. Germline lookup yields CDR1 SEHNR and CDR2 FQNEAQ (reference sequence). Deletions cut 5 bases from V and 5 bases from J, with 13 bases between. The full variable domain, its missing parts supplied by reference TRBV7-9 and TRBJ2-7, is DTGVSQNPRHKITKRGQNVTFRCDPISEHNRLYWYRQTLGQGPEFLTYFQNEAQLEKSRLLSDRFSAERPKGSFSTLEIQRTEQGDSAMYLCASSPNVGHEQYFGPGTRLTVT.

This clonotype was counted only a few times. CDR3 sequence (DNA): TGTGCCAGCAGTTATCGAGGGGTGGGTCCGGCCGGGGAGCTGTTTTTT. Translated: CASSYRGVGPAGELFF. The chain joins TRBV6-5 to TRBJ2-2; perhaps D is TRBD1 or TRBD2 (5 bases each). Trimming left V 3 bases short and J 6 bases short, with 17 bases between. CDR1 and CDR2 from the germline V gene are MNHEY and SVGAGI. This CDR3 contains 16 residues.

This clonotype was seen a handful of times. This chain connects TRBV11-2 to TRBJ2-7, with TRBD2 matching 11 bases. This CDR3 comprises 15 residues. The germline V gene encodes CDR1 SGHAT and CDR2 FQNNGV. The ends lost 1 base at V and 4 bases at J; junction bases unmatched: 3. CDR3 bases: TGTGCCAGCAGCTTAGGGACTAGCGGGTATTACGAGCAGTACTTC. Its protein product is CASSLGTSGYYEQYF.

This clonotype has only a few counts. This chain joins TRBV28 and TRBJ2-1, with 10 bases matching TRBD2. The length of the CDR3 is 14 residues. Germline lookup yields CDR1 MDHEN and CDR2 SYDVKM. V dropped 1 base and J dropped 9; count of bases not matched to a gene: 3. CDR3 protein: CASSLLGLATEQFF. CDR3 in DNA: TGTGCCAGCAGTTTATTGGGACTAGCGACTGAGCAGTTCTTC.

A note on this clonotype: Germline is not matched at one junction end, which may reflect a read error. The chain recombines TRBV4-1 with TRBJ2-4; TRBD1 matches at 10 bases. The CDR3 loop spans 12 amino acids. Germline V gene lookup returns CDR1 MGHRA and CDR2 YSYEKL. CDR3: CTSGQGENIQYF. The CDR3 DNA reads as TGCACCAGCGGACAGGGGGAAAACATTCAGTACTTC.

The CDR3 sequence is CAMSGTKPPDTQYF. CDR3 DNA: TGTGCCATGTCAGGCACCAAACCCCCAGATACGCAGTATTTT. This sequence joins TRBV10-3 and TRBJ2-3; no clear D. CDR3 length: 14 amino acids. Trimming pared 9 bases from V and 4 bases from J, leaving 17 bases between. Germline loops: CDR1 ENHRY, CDR2 SYGVKD.

The chain employs TRBV20-1 and TRBJ1-5; a possible D gene is TRBD1 (5 bases). Germline values: CDR1 DFQATT, CDR2 SNEGSKA (reference sequence). The V and J ends lost 6 bases and 1 base respectively, with 22 bases between them. The CDR3 spans 17 residues. The CDR3 DNA is TGCAGTGCAACGGACCCCAGGGACGGAGCAAGCAATCAGCCCCAGCATTTT. Its protein product is CSATDPRDGASNQPQHF.

The chain links TRBV6-2 or TRBV6-3 to TRBJ1-2; 7 nucleotides line up with TRBD1. In germline, CDR1 is MNHEY, CDR2 SVGEGT. This CDR3 is built from 13 residues. J was trimmed by 7 bases and V by 5 bases; bases with no gene match: 7. DNA for the CDR3: TGTGCCAGCAGTCTACAGGGGTCGGGTGGCTACACCTTC. Its protein product is CASSLQGSGGYTF.

The chain carries TRBV10-3 and TRBJ2-7; D not resolved. CDR1 and CDR2 from the germline V gene are ENHRY and SYGVKD. The CDR3 spans 12 residues. The ends were cut back, 4 bases at V and 2 bases at J, with 6 bases in the middle. The CDR3 nucleotides read TGTGCCATCAGTGGGGAAACCTACGAGCAGTACTTC. Encoded protein: CAISGETYEQYF.

This clonotype was counted between two and nine times. The chain carries TRBV6-1 and TRBJ1-2; tentatively, D is TRBD1 (5 bases). V lost 2 bases, J lost 4 bases, and 17 bases lay in between. Per germline, CDR1 MNHNS and CDR2 SASEGT. The CDR3 has 16 amino acids. CDR3 sequence: CASSEPGRARVYGYTF. DNA of the CDR3: TGTGCCAGCAGTGAACCGGGCAGGGCGCGGGTCTATGGCTACACCTTC.

V is TRBV20-1 and J is TRBJ1-4, with D unclear. Deletions cut 7 bases from V and 8 bases from J, with 11 bases between. Germline assignment: CDR1 DFQATT and CDR2 SNEGSKA (reference sequence). The CDR3 length is 11 residues. CDR3 in DNA: TGCAGTGTCCGGGTCGGCGAAAAACTGTTTTTT. It codes for CSVRVGEKLFF.

This clonotype was observed a few times. V is TRBV20-1 and J is TRBJ2-3; D possibly matches TRBD1 or TRBD2 (5 bases each). CDR1 DFQATT and CDR2 SNEGSKA come from the germline V gene (reference sequence). This CDR3 spans 16 amino acids. The V gene lost 0 bases and the J gene lost 0 bases, with 13 bases spanning the gap. The CDR3 loop reads CSARDRGGPSTDTQYF. CDR3 nucleotide sequence: TGCAGTGCTAGAGATCGTGGGGGACCAAGCACAGATACGCAGTATTTT.

The table lists this clonotype with a count of one. One end of the junction fails to match germline, which may point to a read error. The genes are TRBV12-3 or TRBV12-4 and TRBJ1-2; D ambiguous. This CDR3 region has 15 residues. In nucleotides, the CDR3 is TGTACCAGCCCCGGGTTACGCGCAACACCCTATGGCTACACCTTC. This translates into CTSPGLRATPYGYTF.